The TCR beta chain under discussion was sequenced for a study of T cells in localized non-small cell lung cancer. Broader study findings: A single tumor region was sequenced, leaving heterogeneity possible. Longer overall survival accompanied higher blood T cell density. Of the tissues analyzed, uninvolved adjacent lung showed maximal T cell clonality, greater than tumor. There were a median about 53 of the top 100 tumor clones appearing in adjacent lung.

The repertoire was sequenced with immunoSEQ multiplex PCR; TCRdb's copy has only in-frame clones and lacks some. The table includes around 15,000 clones, around 91% detected once. On this clone: What it recognizes is unknown.

V lost 3 bases and J lost 0; bases outside the gene matches: 7. The CDR3 extends over 17 amino acids. From germline, CDR1 is LGHNT and CDR2 FRNRAP. The sequencing used peripheral blood mononuclear cells, collected before any cancer treatment. This clonotype was obtained from a woman aged 40 to 75 with stage III lung adenocarcinoma. The chain links TRBV12-5 to TRBJ1-5; 8 positions agree with TRBD1. In nucleotides, the CDR3 is TGTGCTAGTGGTTTTACAGGGGGAATCTATAGCAATCAGCCCCAGCATTTT. Translation gives CASGFTGGIYSNQPQHF.